The clone carrying this T cell receptor (beta chain) came up a few times. These data are taken from a study of blood T cell repertoires in COVID-19. Whole-study context: Acute and convalescent COVID-19 specimens originated in the United States, Italy and Spain. In each case, the material was cDNA or gDNA derived from T cells, B-cell-depleted T cells, or PBMCs.

Original methodology: Amplification of reference gene primers provided the estimated nucleated cell counts. Repertoires were generated with immunoSEQ multiplex PCR, while TCRdb's copy carries only in-frame clones and drops some. The V and J calls and the clone size are those of that table, but D and trimming were determined from the DNA. This repertoire shows about 49,000 clones, roughly 80% found once; its top ten account for less than 3%. V was clipped by 5 bases and J by 1 base; unmatched bases: 6. The CDR3 is made up of 18 amino acids. Germline CDR1 SNHLY, CDR2 FYNNEI. The TCR was taken from a woman aged 60-70 years with acute or convalescent COVID-19. The material sequenced was peripheral blood. The V gene is TRBV2, the J gene TRBJ2-3; the match to TRBD2 covers 16 bases. In nucleotides, the CDR3 is TGTGCCAGCAGTTTACCCGGGACTAGCGGGGGGGGCACAGATACGCAGTATTTT. Protein product: CASSLPGTSGGGTDTQYF.